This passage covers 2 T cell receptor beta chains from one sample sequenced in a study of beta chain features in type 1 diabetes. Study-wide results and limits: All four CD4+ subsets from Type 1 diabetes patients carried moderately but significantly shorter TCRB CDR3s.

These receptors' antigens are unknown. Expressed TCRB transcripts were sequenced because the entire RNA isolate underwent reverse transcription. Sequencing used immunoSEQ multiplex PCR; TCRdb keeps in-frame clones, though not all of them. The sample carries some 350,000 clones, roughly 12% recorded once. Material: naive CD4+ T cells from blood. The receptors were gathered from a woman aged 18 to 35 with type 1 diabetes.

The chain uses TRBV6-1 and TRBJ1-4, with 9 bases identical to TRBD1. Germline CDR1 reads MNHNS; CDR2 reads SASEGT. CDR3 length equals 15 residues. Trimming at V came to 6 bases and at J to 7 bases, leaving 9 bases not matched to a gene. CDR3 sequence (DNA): TGTGCCAGCAGGATGGGACAGGGAGCGGCTGAAAAACTGTTTTTT. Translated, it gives CASRMGQGAAEKLFF.

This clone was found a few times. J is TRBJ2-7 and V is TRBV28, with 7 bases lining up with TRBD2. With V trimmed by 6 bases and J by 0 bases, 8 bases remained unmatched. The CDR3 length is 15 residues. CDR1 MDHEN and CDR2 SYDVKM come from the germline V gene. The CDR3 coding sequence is TGTGCCAGCAGCTCGGCGGGGGATAGCTCCTACGAGCAGTACGTC. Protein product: CASSSAGDSSYEQYV.